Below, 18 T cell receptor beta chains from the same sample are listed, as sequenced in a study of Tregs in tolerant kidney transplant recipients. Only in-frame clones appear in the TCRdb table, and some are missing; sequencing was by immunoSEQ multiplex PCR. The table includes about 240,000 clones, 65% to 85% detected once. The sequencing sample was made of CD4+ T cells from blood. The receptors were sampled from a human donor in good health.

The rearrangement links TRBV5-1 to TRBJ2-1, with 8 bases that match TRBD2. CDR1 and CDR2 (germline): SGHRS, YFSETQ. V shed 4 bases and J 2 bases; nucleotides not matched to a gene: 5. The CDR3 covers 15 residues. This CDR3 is CASSQLAATYNEQFF. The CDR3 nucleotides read TGCGCCAGCAGCCAACTAGCGGCCACCTACAATGAGCAGTTCTTC. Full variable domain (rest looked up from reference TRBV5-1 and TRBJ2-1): KAGVTQTPRYLIKTRGQQVTLSCSPISGHRSVSWYQQTPGQGLQFLFEYFSETQRNKGNFPGRFSGRQFSNSRSEMNVSTLELGDSALYLCASSQLAATYNEQFFGPGTRLTVL.

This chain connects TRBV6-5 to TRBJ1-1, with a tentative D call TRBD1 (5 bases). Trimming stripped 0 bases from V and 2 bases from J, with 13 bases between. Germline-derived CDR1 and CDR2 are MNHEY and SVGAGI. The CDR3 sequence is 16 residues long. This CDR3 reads CASSYSRGAINTEAFF. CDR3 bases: TGTGCCAGCAGTTACTCGAGGGGCGCAATAAACACTGAAGCTTTCTTT.

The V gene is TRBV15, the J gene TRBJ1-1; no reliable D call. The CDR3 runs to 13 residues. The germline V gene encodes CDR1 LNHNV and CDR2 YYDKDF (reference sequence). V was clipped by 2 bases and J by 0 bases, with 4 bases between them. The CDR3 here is CATSRKVNTEAFF. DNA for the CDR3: TGTGCCACCAGCAGAAAGGTGAACACTGAAGCTTTCTTT.

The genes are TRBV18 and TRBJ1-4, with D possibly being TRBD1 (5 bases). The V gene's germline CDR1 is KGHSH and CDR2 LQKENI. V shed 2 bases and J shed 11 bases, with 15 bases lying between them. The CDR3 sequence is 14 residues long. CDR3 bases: TGTGCCAGCTCACCAGAGGTTTACAGGCCTAAACTGTTTTTT. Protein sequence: CASSPEVYRPKLFF.

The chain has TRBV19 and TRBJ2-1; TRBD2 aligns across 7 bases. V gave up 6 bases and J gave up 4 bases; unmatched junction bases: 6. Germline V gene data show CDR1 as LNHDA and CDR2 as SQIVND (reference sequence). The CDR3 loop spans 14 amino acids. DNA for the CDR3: TGTGCCAGTAGCTCCAGCGGGAATTACAATGAGCAGTTCTTC. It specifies CASSSSGNYNEQFF. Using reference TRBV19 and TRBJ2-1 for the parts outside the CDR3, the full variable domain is DGGITQSPKYLFRKEGQNVTLSCEQNLNHDAMYWYRQDPGQGLRLIYYSQIVNDFQKGDIAEGYSVSREKKESFPLTVTSAQKNPTAFYLCASSSSGNYNEQFFGPGTRLTVL.

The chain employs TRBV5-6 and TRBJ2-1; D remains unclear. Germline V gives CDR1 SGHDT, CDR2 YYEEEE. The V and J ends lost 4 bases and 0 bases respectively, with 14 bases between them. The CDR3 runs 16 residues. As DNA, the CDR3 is TGTGCCAGCAGCCCCCTAGAGACTGGCTCCTACAATGAGCAGTTCTTC. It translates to CASSPLETGSYNEQFF. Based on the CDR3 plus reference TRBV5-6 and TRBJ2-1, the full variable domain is DAGVTQSPTHLIKTRGQQVTLRCSPKSGHDTVSWYQQALGQGPQFIFQYYEEEERQRGNFPDRFSGHQFPNYSSELNVNALLLGDSALYLCASSPLETGSYNEQFFGPGTRLTVL.

DNA of the CDR3: TGTGCCAGCAGCTTTGAGGATCGAGGGTCCTCGTCCGGGGAGCTGTTTTTT. It translates to CASSFEDRGSSSGELFF. The chain couples TRBV5-8 to TRBJ2-2, with D possibly being TRBD2 (5 bases). The germline V gene has CDR1 SGHTS and CDR2 YDEGEE. The CDR3 length is 17 residues. V dropped 2 bases and J dropped 6 bases, with 20 bases sitting between them.

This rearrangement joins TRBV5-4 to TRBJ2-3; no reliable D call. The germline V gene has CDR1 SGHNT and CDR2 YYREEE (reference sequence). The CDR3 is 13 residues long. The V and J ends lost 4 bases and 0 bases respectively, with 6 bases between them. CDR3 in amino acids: CASSTDSTDTQYF. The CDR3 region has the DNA TGTGCCAGCAGCACGGACAGCACAGATACGCAGTATTTT.

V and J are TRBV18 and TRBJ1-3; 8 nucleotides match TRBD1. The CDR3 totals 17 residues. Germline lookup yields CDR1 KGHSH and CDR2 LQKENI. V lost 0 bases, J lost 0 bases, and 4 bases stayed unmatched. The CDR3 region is CASSPPGTGPSGNTIYF. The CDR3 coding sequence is TGTGCCAGCTCACCACCCGGGACAGGACCCTCTGGAAACACCATATATTTT.

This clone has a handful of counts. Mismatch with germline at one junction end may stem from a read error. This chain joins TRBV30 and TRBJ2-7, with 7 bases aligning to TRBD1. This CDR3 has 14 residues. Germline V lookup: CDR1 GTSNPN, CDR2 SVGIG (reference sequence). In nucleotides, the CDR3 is TGTGCCGGGAGTCCGACAGGGAGATCCTACGAGCAGTACTTC. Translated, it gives CAGSPTGRSYEQYF.

This CDR3 reads CASPRAMVTGRPRANVLTF. In nucleotides, the CDR3 is TGTGCCAGTCCTAGGGCTATGGTCACAGGGCGCCCGCGGGCCAACGTCCTGACTTTC. The chain links TRBV19 to TRBJ2-6, with D tentatively TRBD1 (6 bases). CDR3 length: 19 residues. CDR1 is LNHDA, CDR2 SQIVND, per germline (reference sequence). V was trimmed by 8 bases and J by 5 bases, leaving 28 bases between them.

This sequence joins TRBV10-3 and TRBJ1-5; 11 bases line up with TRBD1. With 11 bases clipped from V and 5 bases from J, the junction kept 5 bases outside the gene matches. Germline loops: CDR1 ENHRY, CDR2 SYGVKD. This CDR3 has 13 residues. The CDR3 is CAHGQGADQPQHF. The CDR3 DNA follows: TGTGCCCACGGACAGGGGGCCGATCAGCCCCAGCATTTT.

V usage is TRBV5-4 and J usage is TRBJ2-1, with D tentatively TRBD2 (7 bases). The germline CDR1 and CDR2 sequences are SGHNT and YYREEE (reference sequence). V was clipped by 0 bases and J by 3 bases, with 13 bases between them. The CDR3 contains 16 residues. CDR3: CASSLGGLADYNEQFF. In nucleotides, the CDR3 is TGTGCCAGCAGCTTGGGGGGGCTAGCGGACTACAATGAGCAGTTCTTC.

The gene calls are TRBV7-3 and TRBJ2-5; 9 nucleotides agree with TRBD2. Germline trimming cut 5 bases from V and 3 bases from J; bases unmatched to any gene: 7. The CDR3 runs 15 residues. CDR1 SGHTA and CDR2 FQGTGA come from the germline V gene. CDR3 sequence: CASSPGTSWEETQYF. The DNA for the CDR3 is TGTGCCAGCAGCCCCGGGACTAGCTGGGAAGAGACCCAGTACTTC. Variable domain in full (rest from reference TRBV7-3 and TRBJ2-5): GAGVSQTPSNKVTEKGKYVELRCDPISGHTALYWYRQSLGQGPEFLIYFQGTGAADDSGLPNDRFFAVRPEGSVSTLKIQRTERGDSAVYLCASSPGTSWEETQYFGPGTRLLVL.

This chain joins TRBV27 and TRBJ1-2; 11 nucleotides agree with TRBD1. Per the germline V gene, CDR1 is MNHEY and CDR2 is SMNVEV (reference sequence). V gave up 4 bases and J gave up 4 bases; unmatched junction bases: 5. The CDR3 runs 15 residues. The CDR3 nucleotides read TGTGCCAGCAGTTCCCGGACAGGGGGCGTCTATGGCTACACCTTC. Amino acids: CASSSRTGGVYGYTF.

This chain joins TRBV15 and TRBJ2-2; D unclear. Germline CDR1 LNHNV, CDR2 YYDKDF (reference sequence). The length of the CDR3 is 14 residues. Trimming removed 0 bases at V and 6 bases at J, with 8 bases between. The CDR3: CATSRDRGAGELFF. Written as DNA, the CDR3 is TGTGCCACCAGCAGAGATAGAGGCGCCGGGGAGCTGTTTTTT.

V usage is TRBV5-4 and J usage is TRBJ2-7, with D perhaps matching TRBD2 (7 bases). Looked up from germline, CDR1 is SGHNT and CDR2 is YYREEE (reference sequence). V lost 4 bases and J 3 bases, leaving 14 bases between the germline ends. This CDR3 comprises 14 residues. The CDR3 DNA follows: TGTGCCAGCAGCCGACCGGGGGGACACTACGAGCAGTACTTC. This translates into CASSRPGGHYEQYF.

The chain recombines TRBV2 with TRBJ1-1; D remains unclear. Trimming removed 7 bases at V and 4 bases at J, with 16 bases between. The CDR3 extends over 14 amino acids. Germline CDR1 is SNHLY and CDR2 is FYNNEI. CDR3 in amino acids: CASTPPWQFTEAFF. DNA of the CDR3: TGTGCCAGCACCCCCCCTTGGCAGTTCACTGAAGCTTTCTTT.